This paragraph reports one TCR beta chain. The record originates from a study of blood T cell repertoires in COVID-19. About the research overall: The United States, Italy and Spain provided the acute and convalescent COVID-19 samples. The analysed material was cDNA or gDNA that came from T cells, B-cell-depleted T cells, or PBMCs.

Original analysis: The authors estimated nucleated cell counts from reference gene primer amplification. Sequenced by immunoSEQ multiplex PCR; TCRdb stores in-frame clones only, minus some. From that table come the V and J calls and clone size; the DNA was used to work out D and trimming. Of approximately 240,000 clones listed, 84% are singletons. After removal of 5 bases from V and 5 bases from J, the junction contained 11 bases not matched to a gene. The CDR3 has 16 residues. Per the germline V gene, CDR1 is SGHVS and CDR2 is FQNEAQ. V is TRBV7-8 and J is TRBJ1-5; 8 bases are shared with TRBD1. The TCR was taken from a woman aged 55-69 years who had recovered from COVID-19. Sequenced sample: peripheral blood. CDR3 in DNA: TGTGCCAGCAGCCGGGACAGGATCAGCCGAGATCAGCCCCAGCATTTT. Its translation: CASSRDRISRDQPQHF.